This T cell receptor beta chain was identified in a study of blood T cell repertoires in COVID-19. Study summary: Specimens from acute and convalescent COVID-19 originated in the United States, Italy and Spain.

Original data processing: Reference gene primer amplification yielded estimated nucleated cell counts. Only in-frame clones appear in the TCRdb table, and some are missing; sequencing was by immunoSEQ multiplex PCR. V and J calls and clone size are copied from that table; D and trimming were computed from the DNA. The table shows 180,000 or so clones, with around 83% occurring only once. The TCR originated in a man aged 18 to 29 with acute or convalescent COVID-19. Material for sequencing was peripheral blood.

The CDR3 DNA reads TGTGCCAGCAGTGAAGTCGGTGGAAACACCATATATTTT. It translates to CASSEVGGNTIYF. The chain employs TRBV25-1 and TRBJ1-3; D not certain. V was trimmed by 2 bases and J by 3 bases, leaving 5 bases between them. The CDR3 is 13 residues long. Germline CDR1 and CDR2: MGHDK and SYGVNS.